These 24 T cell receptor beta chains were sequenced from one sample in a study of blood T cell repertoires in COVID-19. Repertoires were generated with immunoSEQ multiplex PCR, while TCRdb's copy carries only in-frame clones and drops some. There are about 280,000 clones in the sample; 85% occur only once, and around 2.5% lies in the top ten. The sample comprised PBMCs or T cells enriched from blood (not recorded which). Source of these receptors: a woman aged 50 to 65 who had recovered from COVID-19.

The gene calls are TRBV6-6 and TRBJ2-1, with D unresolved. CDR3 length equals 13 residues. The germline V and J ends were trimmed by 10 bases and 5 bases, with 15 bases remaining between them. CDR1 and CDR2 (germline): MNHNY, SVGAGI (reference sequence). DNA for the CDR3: TGTGCCACCTACTTTGACAACCACAATGAGCAGTTCTTC. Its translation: CATYFDNHNEQFF.

CDR3 residues: CASSPSPGYMNTEAFF. DNA for the CDR3: TGTGCCAGCTCACCCTCTCCGGGATACATGAACACTGAAGCTTTCTTT. The chain combines TRBV18 with TRBJ1-1; no definite D call. Trimming cost V 3 bases and J 0 bases, with 14 bases left between them. This CDR3 is 16 amino acids long. CDR1 KGHSH and CDR2 LQKENI come from the germline V gene. The variable domain in full, completed from reference TRBV18 and TRBJ1-1, reads NAGVMQNPRHLVRRRGQEARLRCSPMKGHSHVYWYRQLPEEGLKFMVYLQKENIIDESGMPKERFSAEFPKEGPSILRIQQVVRGDSAAYFCASSPSPGYMNTEAFFGQGTRLTVV.

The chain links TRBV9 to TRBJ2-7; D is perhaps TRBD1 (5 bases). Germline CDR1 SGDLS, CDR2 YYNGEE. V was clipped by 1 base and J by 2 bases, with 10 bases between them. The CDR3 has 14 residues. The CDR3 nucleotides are TGTGCCAGCAGCGTAAATTGGGGCCCCTACGAGCAGTACTTC. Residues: CASSVNWGPYEQYF.

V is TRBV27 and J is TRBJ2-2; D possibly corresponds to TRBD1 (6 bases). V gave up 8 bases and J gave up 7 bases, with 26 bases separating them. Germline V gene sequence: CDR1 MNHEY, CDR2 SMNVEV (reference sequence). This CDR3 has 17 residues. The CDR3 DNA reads TGTGCCAGCTCCAGTTTGGGCACAGGGTTAGAGATCGGGGAGCTGTTTTTT. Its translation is CASSSLGTGLEIGELFF.

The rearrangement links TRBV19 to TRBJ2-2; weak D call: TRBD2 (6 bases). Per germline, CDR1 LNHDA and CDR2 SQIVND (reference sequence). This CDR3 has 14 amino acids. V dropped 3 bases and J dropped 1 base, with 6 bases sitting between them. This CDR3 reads CASSMGGNTGELFF. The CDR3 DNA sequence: TGTGCCAGTAGTATGGGGGGGAACACCGGGGAGCTGTTTTTT.

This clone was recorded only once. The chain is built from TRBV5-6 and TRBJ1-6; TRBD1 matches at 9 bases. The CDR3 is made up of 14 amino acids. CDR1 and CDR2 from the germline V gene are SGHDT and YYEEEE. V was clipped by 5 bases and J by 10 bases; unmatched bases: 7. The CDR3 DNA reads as TGTGCCAGCAGTCTCGGGACAGGGCTCTCACCCCTCCACTTT. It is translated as CASSLGTGLSPLHF.

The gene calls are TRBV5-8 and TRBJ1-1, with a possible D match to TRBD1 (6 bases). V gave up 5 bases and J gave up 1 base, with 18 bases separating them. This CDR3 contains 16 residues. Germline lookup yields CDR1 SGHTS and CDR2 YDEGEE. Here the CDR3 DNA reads TGTGCCAGCAGGCAACTTGGGGGGGGCCGGAACACTGAAGCTTTCTTT. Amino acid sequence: CASRQLGGGRNTEAFF. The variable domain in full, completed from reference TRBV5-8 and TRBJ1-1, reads EAGVTQSPTHLIKTRGQQATLRCSPISGHTSVYWYQQALGLGLQFLLWYDEGEERNRGNFPPRFSGRQFPNYSSELNVNALELEDSALYLCASRQLGGGRNTEAFFGQGTRLTVV.

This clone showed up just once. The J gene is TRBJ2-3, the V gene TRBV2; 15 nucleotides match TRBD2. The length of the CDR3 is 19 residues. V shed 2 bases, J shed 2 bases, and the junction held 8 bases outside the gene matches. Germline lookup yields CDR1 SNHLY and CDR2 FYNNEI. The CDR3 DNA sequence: TGTGCCAGCAGTGAAATAGAAGGGACTAGCGGGGGGCTCACAGATACGCAGTATTTT. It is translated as CASSEIEGTSGGLTDTQYF.

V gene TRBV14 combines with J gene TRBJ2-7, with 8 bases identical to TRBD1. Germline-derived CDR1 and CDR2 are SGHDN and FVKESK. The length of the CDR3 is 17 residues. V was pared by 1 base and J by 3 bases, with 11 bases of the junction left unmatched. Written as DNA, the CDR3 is TGTGCCAGCAGCCAAGTTCGGGACAGGATGGGCCACTACGAGCAGTACTTC. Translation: CASSQVRDRMGHYEQYF.

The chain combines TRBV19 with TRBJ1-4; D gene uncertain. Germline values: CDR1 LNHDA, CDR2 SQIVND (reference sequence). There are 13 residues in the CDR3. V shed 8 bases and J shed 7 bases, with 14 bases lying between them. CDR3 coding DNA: TGTGCCAGTCGGCGGGCTGGTACTGAAAAACTGTTTTTT. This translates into CASRRAGTEKLFF. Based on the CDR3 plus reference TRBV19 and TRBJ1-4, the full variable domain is DGGITQSPKYLFRKEGQNVTLSCEQNLNHDAMYWYRQDPGQGLRLIYYSQIVNDFQKGDIAEGYSVSREKKESFPLTVTSAQKNPTAFYLCASRRAGTEKLFFGSGTQLSVL.

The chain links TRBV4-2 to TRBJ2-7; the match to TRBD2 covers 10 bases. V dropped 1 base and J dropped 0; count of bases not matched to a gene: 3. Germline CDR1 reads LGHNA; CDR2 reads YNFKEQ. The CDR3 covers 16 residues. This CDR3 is CASSQGPSGSSYEQYF. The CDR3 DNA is TGTGCCAGCAGCCAAGGGCCTAGCGGGAGCTCCTACGAGCAGTACTTC.

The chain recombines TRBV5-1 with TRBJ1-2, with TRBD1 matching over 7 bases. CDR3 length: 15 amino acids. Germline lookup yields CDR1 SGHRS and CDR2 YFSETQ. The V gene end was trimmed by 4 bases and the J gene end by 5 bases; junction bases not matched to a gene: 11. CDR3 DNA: TGCGCCAGCAGCATCGGGACAGCTAAAGATTATGGCTACACCTTC. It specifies CASSIGTAKDYGYTF.

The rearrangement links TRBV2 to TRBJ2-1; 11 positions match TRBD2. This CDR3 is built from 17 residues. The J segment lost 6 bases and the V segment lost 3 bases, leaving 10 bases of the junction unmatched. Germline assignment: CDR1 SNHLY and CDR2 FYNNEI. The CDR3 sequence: CASSEPDTGTSGNEQFF. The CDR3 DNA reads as TGTGCCAGCAGTGAGCCTGACACCGGGACTAGCGGCAATGAGCAGTTCTTC.

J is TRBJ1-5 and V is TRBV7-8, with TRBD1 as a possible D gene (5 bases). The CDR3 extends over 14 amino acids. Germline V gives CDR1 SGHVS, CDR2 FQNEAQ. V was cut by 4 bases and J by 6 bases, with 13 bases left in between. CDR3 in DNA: TGTGCCAGCAGCTCCCAGGGAATTTCTCAGCCCCAGCATTTT. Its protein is CASSSQGISQPQHF.

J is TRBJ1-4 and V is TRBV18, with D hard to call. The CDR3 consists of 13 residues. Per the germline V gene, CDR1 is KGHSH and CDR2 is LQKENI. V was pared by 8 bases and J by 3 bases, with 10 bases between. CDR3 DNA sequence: TGTGCCAGCCAGCTAGGATCTAATGAAAAACTGTTTTTT. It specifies CASQLGSNEKLFF. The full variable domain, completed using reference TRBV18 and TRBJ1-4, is NAGVMQNPRHLVRRRGQEARLRCSPMKGHSHVYWYRQLPEEGLKFMVYLQKENIIDESGMPKERFSAEFPKEGPSILRIQQVVRGDSAAYFCASQLGSNEKLFFGSGTQLSVL.

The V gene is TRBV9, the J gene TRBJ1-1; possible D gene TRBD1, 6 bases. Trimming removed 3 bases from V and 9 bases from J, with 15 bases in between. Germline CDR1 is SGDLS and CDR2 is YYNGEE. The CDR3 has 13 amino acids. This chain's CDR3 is CASSERTGSQAFF. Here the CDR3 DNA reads TGTGCCAGCAGCGAAAGAACAGGGAGCCAAGCTTTCTTT. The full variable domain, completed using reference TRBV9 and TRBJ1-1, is DSGVTQTPKHLITATGQRVTLRCSPRSGDLSVYWYQQSLDQGLQFLIQYYNGEERAKGNILERFSAQQFPDLHSELNLSSLELGDSALYFCASSERTGSQAFFGQGTRLTVV.

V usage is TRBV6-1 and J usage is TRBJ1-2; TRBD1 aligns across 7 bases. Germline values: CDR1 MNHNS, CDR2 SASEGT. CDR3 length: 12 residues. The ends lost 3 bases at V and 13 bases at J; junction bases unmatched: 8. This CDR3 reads CASSDGQVGGTF. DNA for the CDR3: TGTGCCAGCAGTGACGGACAGGTTGGGGGCACCTTC.

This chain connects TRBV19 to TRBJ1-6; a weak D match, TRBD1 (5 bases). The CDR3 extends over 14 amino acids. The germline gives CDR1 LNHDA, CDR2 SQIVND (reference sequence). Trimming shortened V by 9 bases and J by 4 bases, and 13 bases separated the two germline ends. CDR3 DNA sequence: TGTGCCAGCAGACCCGGGGGGTATAATTCACCCCTCCACTTT. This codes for CASRPGGYNSPLHF.

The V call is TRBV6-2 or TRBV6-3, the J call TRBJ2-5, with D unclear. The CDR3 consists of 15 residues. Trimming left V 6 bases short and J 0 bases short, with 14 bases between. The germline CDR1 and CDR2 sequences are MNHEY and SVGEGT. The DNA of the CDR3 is TGTGCCAGCAGCCCCCCAGGAAGATACCAAGAGACCCAGTACTTC. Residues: CASSPPGRYQETQYF.

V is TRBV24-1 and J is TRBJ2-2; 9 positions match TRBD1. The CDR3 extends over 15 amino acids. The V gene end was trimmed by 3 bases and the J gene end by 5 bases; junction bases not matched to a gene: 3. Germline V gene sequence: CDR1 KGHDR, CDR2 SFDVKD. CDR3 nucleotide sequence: TGTGCCACCAGTGATAGGGACAGGGCGACCGGGGAGCTGTTTTTT. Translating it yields CATSDRDRATGELFF.

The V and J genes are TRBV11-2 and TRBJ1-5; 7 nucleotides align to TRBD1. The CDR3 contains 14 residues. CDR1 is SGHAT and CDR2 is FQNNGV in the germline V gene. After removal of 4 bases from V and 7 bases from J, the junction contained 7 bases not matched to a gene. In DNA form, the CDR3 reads TGTGCCAGCAGCTGGACAGGCTCCGGACAGCCCCAGCATTTT. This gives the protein CASSWTGSGQPQHF.

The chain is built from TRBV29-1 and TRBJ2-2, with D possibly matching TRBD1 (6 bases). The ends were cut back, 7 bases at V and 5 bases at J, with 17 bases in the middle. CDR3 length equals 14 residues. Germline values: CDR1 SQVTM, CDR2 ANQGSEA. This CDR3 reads CSGQIAQGTGELFF. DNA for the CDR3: TGCAGCGGCCAAATCGCTCAGGGGACCGGGGAGCTGTTTTTT.

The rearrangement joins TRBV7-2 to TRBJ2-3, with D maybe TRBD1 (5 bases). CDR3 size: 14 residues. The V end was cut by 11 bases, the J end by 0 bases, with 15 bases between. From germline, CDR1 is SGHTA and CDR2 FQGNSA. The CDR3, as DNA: TGTGCCGCTACAGGTCGCCTGAGCACAGATACGCAGTATTTT. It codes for CAATGRLSTDTQYF.

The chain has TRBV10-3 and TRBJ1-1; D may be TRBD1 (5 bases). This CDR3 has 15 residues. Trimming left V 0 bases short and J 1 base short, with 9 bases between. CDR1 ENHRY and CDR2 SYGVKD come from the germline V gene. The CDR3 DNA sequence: TGTGCCATCAGTGAGTCGGCCAGGGAGAACACTGAAGCTTTCTTT. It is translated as CAISESARENTEAFF.